This T cell receptor (beta chain) was documented in a study of T cell repertoires in cytomegalovirus infection. Turning to the study itself: Peptides in the study included HLA-C-restricted and HLA-B-restricted CMV epitopes. Both CMV infection and a matching HLA type were indicated by public TCR beta signatures.

TCRdb recomputed calls from the reads with MiXCR, one row per CDR3 protein. The table records 450,000 to 650,000 distinct CDR3 sequences, under 45% of them present only once. The CDR3 runs to 14 residues. Turning to this clonotype: Its cognate antigen is unknown. A read error may produce the germline difference seen at one junction end.

General study points: The cumulative frequency of public TCR beta families identified carriers of CMV plus the relevant HLA.

The chain employs TRBV5-3 and TRBJ2-1, with 10 nucleotides matching TRBD1. TRBV5-3 is an ORF, with its function uncertain. Sequencing was performed on cultured PBMCs, taken from culture after CMV antigen stimulation. The receptor's source is a human donor in good health (CMV status not recorded). Some clones in this sample may be carry-over from other donors' samples. The CDR3 spells CASSWDRGNNEQFF. The CDR3 DNA reads as TGTGCCAGCAGCTGGGACAGGGGAAACAATGAGCAGTTCTTC.